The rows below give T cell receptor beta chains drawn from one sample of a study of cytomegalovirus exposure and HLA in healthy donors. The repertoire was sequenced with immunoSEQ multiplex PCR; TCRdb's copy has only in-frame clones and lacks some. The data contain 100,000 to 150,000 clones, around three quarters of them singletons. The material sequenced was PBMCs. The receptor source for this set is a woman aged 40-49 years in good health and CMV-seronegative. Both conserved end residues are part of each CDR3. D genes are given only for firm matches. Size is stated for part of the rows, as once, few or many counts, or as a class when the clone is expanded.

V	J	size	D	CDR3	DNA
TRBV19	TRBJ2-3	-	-	CASRTTNTDTQYF	TGTGCCAGTAGAACGACTAACACAGATACGCAGTATTTT
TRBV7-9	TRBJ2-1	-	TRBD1	CSSSLGTGDNEQFF	TGTTCCAGCAGCTTAGGGACAGGGGACAATGAGCAGTTCTTC
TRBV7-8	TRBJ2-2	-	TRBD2	CASSTRGGRTGELFF	TGTGCCAGCAGCACAAGAGGCGGGAGGACCGGGGAGCTGTTTTTT
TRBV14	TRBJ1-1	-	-	CASSKGQRAFF	TGTGCCAGCAGCAAAGGACAGCGAGCTTTCTTT
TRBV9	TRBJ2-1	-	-	CASSGRISQHEQFF	TGTGCCAGCAGCGGACGGATTAGCCAGCATGAGCAGTTCTTC
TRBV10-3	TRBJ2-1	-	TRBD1	CAIRSRTGGSYNEQFF	TGTGCCATTCGAAGCAGGACAGGGGGCTCCTACAATGAGCAGTTCTTC
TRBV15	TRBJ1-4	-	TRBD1	CATRGTALTNEKLFF	TGTGCCACCAGAGGGACAGCCCTAACTAATGAAAAACTGTTTTTT
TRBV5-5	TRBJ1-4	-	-	CASSFGGDEKLFF	TGTGCCAGCAGTTTCGGGGGGGATGAAAAACTGTTTTTT
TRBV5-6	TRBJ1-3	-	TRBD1	CASSSGGSAGNTIYF	TGTGCCAGCAGCTCAGGGGGGAGCGCCGGAAACACCATATATTTT
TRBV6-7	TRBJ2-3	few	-	CASSYRTTRDTQYF	TGTGCCAGCAGTTACCGAACTACGAGGGATACGCAGTATTTT
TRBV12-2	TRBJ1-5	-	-	CASRLQVTGAQPQHF	TGTGCAAGTCGCCTACAGGTTACAGGGGCTCAGCCCCAGCATTTT
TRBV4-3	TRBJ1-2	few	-	CASSQNLRVGNSGYTF	TGCGCCAGCAGCCAGAACCTCAGGGTGGGGAACTCTGGCTACACCTTC
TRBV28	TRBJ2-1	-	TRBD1	CASSSVDRLNEQFF	TGTGCCAGCAGTTCCGTGGACAGGCTAAATGAGCAGTTCTTC
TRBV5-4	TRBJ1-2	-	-	CASSSLAGNQRFYGYTF	TGTGCCAGCAGCTCACTTGCGGGGAATCAGCGATTCTATGGCTACACCTTC
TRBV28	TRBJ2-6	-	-	CASSSPGGANVLTF	TGTGCCAGCAGTTCTCCGGGTGGGGCCAACGTCCTGACTTTC
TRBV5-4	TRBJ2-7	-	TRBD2	CASSSRSSGTYEQYF	TGTGCCAGCAGCTCCCGCTCTAGCGGTACCTACGAGCAGTACTTC
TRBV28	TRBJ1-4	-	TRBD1	CATWAGTGTTATNEKLFF	TGTGCCACTTGGGCCGGGACAGGGACCACTGCAACTAATGAAAAACTGTTTTTT
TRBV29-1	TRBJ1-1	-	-	CSVGWQGGSQAFF	TGCAGCGTTGGTTGGCAAGGTGGTAGCCAAGCTTTCTTT
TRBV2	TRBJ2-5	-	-	CASILRLQETQYF	TGTGCCAGCATACTCCGTTTGCAAGAGACCCAGTACTTC
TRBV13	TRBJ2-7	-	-	CASSLGWQGRDEQYF	TGTGCCAGCAGCTTAGGCTGGCAGGGTAGGGACGAGCAGTACTTC